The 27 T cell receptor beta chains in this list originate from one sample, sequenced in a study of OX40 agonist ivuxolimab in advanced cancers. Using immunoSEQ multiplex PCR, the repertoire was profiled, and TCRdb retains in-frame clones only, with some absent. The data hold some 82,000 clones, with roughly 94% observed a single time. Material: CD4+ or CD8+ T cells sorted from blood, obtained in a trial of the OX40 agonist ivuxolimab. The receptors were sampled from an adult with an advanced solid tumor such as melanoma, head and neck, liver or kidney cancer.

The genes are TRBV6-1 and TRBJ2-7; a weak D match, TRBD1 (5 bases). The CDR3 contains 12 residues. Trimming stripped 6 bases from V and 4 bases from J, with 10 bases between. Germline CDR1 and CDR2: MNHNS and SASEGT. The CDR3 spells CASSPRVYEQYF. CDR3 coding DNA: TGTGCCAGCAGCCCCAGGGTTTACGAGCAGTACTTC.

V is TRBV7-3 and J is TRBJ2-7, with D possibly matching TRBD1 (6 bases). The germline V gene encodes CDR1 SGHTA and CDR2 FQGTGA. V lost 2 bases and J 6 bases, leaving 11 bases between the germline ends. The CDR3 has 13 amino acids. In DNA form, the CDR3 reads TGTGCCAGCAGCTTAGGGGGCTCGGGCGAGCAGTACTTC. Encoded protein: CASSLGGSGEQYF.

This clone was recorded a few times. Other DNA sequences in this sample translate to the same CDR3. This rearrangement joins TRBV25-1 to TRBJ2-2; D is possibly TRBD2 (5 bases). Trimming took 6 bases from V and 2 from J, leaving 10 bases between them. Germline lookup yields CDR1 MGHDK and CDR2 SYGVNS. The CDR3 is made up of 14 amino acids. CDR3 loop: CASRRDVNTGELFF. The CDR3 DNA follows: TGTGCCAGCAGACGGGATGTCAACACCGGGGAGCTGTTTTTT.

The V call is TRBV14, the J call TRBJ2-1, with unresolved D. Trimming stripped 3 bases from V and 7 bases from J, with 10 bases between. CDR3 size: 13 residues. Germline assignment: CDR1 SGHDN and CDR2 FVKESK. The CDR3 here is CASSHGRVNEQFF. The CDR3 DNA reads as TGTGCCAGCAGCCACGGCCGGGTTAATGAGCAGTTCTTC.

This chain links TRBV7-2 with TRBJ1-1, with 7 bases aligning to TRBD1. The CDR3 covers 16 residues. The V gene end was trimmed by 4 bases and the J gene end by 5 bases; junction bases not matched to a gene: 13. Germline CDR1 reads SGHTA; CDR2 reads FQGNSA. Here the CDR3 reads CASSSPNGGGMTEAFF. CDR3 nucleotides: TGTGCCAGCAGCTCCCCCAACGGAGGGGGCATGACTGAAGCTTTCTTT.

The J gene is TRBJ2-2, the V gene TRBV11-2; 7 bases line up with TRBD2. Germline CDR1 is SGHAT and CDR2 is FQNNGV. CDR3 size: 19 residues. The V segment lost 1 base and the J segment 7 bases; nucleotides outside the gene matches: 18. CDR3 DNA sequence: TGTGCCAGCAGCTTAGCCGACGGGGGAGGGGAGGGCTGGATCGGGGAGCTGTTTTTT. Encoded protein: CASSLADGGGEGWIGELFF.

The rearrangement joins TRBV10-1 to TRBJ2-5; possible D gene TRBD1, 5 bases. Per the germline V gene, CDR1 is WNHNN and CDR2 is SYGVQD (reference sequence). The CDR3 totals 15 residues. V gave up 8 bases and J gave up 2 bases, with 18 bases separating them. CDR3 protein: CASGIRQKFQETQYF. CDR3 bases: TGCGCCAGCGGGATCCGACAGAAATTTCAAGAGACCCAGTACTTC.

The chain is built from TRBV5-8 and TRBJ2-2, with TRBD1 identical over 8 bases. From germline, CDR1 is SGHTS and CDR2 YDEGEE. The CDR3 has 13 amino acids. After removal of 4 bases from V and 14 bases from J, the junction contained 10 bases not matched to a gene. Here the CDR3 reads CASSLGTGRGLFF. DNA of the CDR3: TGTGCCAGCAGCCTGGGGACAGGTCGGGGACTGTTTTTT.

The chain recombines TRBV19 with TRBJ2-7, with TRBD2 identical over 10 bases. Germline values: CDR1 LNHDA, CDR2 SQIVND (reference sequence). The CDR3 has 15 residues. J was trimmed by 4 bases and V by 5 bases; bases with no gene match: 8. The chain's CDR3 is CASSHASGSVYEQYF. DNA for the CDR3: TGTGCCAGTAGTCACGCTAGCGGGAGCGTATACGAGCAGTACTTC.

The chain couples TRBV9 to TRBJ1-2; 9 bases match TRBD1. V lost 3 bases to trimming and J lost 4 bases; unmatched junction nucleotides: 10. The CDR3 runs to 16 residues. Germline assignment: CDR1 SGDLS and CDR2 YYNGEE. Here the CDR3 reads CASSAPQGAAVYGYTF. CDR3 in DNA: TGTGCCAGCAGCGCCCCACAGGGGGCGGCGGTCTATGGCTACACCTTC.

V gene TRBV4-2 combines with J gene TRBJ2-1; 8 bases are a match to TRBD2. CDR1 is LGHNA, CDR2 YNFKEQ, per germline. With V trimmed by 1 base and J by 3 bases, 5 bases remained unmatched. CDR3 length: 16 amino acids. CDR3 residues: CASSQVREGLYNEQFF. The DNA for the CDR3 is TGTGCCAGCAGCCAAGTCCGGGAGGGCCTCTACAATGAGCAGTTCTTC.

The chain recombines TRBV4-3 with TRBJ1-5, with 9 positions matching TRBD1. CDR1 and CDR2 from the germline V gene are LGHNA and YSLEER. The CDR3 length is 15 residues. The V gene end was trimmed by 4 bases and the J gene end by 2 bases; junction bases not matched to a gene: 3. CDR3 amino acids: CASSLGQGGNQPQHF. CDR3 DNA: TGCGCCAGCAGCCTGGGACAGGGTGGCAATCAGCCCCAGCATTTT.

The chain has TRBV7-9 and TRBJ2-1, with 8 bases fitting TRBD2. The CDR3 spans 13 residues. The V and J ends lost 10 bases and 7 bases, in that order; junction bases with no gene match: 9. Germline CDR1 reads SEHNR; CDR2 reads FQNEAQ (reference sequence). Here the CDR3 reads CAIGSGSSNEQFF. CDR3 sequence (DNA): TGTGCCATAGGGAGCGGGAGTTCGAATGAGCAGTTCTTC. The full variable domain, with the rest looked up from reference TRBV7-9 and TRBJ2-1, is DTGVSQNPRHKITKRGQNVTFRCDPISEHNRLYWYRQTLGQGPEFLTYFQNEAQLEKSRLLSDRFSAERPKGSFSTLEIQRTEQGDSAMYLCAIGSGSSNEQFFGPGTRLTVL.

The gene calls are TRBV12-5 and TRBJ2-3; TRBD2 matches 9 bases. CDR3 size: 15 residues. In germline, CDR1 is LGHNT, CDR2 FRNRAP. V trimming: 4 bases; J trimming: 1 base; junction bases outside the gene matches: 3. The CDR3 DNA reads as TGTGCTAGTGGTTCCATAGCGGGAGGCACAGATACGCAGTATTTT. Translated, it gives CASGSIAGGTDTQYF.

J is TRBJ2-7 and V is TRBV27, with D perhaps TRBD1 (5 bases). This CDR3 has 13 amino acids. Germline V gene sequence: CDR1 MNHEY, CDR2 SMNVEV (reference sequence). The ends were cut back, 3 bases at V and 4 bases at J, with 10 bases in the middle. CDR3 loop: CASSFSRVYEQYF. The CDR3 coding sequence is TGTGCCAGCAGTTTCTCCAGGGTTTACGAGCAGTACTTC.

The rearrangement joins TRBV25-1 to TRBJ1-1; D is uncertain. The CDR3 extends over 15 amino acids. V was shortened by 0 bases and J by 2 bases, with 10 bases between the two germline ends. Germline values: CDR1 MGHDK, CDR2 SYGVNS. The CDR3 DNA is TGTGCCAGCAGTGAATACGCGGCAGTAAACACTGAAGCTTTCTTT. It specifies CASSEYAAVNTEAFF. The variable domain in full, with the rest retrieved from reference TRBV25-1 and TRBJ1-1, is EADIYQTPRYLVIGTGKKITLECSQTMGHDKMYWYQQDPGMELHLIHYSYGVNSTEKGDLSSESTVSRIRTEHFPLTLESARPSHTSQYLCASSEYAAVNTEAFFGQGTRLTVV.

CDR3 sequence (DNA): TGTGCCAGCAGCTTGCCCGGCTTGTTGATACAGGGGGGCTACGAGCAGTACTTC. Translated: CASSLPGLLIQGGYEQYF. This chain links TRBV11-2 with TRBJ2-7, with 8 bases matching TRBD1. Germline assignment: CDR1 SGHAT and CDR2 FQNNGV. The CDR3 is made up of 18 amino acids. V lost 3 bases to trimming and J lost 3 bases; unmatched junction nucleotides: 16.

CDR3 amino acids: CASSLGGDTEAFF. In DNA, the CDR3 is TGTGCCAGCAGCTTAGGGGGAGACACTGAAGCTTTCTTT. This chain connects TRBV7-2 to TRBJ1-1; unclear D gene. CDR3 length: 13 amino acids. The V end was cut by 1 base, the J end by 3 bases, with 6 bases between. Germline CDR1 reads SGHTA; CDR2 reads FQGNSA.

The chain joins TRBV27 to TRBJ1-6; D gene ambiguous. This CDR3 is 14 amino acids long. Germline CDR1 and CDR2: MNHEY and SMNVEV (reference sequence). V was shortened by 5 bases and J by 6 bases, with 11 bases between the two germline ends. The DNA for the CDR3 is TGTGCCAGCAGTCTAACCCCGATTAATTCACCCCTCCACTTT. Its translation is CASSLTPINSPLHF.

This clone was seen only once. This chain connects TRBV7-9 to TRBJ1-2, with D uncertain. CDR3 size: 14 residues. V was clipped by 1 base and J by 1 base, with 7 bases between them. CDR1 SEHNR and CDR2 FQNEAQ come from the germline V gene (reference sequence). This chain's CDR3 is CASSLVGLNYGYTF. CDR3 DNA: TGTGCCAGCAGCTTAGTAGGGCTTAACTATGGCTACACCTTC.

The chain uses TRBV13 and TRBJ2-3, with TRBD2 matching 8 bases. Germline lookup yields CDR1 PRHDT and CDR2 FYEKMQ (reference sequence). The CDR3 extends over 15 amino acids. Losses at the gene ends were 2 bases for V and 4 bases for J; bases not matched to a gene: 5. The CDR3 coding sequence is TGTGCCAGCAGCTTAAGGTTAGCGGGGTCAGATACGCAGTATTTT. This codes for CASSLRLAGSDTQYF. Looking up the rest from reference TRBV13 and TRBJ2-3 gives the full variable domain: AAGVIQSPRHLIKEKRETATLKCYPIPRHDTVYWYQQGPGQDPQFLISFYEKMQSDKGSIPDRFSAQQFSDYHSELNMSSLELGDSALYFCASSLRLAGSDTQYFGPGTRLTVL.

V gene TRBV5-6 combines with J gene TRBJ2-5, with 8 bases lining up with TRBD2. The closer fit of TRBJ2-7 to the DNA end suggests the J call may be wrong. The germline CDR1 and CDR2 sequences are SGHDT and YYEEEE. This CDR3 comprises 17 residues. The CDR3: CASSLANRGRRSYEQYF. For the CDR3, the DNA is TGTGCCAGCAGCTTGGCCAACCGCGGGAGGCGATCCTACGAGCAGTACTTC.

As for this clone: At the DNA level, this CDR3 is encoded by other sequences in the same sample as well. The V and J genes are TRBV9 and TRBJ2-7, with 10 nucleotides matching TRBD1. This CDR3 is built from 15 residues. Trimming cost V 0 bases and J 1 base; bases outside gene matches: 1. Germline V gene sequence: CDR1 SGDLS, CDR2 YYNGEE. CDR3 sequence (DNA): TGTGCCAGCAGCGTAGGGGGACAGGGGTCCTACGAGCAGTACTTC. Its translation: CASSVGGQGSYEQYF.

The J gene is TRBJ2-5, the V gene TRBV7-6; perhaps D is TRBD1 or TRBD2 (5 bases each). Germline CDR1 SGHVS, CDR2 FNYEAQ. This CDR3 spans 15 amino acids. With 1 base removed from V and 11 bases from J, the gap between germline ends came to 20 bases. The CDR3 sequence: CASSLDGSGARYQYF. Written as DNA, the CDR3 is TGTGCCAGCAGCTTAGACGGGTCCGGGGCCCGCTATCAGTACTTC. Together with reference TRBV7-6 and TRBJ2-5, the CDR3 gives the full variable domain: GAGVSQSPRYKVTKRGQDVALRCDPISGHVSLYWYRQALGQGPEFLTYFNYEAQQDKSGLPNDRFSAERPEGSISTLTIQRTEQRDSAMYRCASSLDGSGARYQYFGPGTRLLVL.

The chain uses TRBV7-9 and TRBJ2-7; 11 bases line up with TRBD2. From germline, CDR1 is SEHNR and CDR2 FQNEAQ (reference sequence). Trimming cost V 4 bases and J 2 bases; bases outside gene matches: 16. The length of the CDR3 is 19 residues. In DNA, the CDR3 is TGTGCCAGCAGCTCGCGCCCCGGGACTAGCGGTACCGCAGCCTACGAGCAGTACTTC. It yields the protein CASSSRPGTSGTAAYEQYF.

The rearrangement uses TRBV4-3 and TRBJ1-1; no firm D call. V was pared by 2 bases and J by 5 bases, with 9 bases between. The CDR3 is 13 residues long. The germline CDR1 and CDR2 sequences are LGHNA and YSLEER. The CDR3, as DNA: TGCGCCAGCAGCCAATGGGGTGGGACTGAAGCTTTCTTT. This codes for CASSQWGGTEAFF.

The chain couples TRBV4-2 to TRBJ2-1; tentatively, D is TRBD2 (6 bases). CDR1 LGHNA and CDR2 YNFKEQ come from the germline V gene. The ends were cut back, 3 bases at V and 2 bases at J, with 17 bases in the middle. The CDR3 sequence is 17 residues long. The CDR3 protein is CASSQWVVAGTYNEQFF. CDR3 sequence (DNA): TGTGCCAGCAGCCAGTGGGTTGTGGCGGGGACCTACAATGAGCAGTTCTTC.